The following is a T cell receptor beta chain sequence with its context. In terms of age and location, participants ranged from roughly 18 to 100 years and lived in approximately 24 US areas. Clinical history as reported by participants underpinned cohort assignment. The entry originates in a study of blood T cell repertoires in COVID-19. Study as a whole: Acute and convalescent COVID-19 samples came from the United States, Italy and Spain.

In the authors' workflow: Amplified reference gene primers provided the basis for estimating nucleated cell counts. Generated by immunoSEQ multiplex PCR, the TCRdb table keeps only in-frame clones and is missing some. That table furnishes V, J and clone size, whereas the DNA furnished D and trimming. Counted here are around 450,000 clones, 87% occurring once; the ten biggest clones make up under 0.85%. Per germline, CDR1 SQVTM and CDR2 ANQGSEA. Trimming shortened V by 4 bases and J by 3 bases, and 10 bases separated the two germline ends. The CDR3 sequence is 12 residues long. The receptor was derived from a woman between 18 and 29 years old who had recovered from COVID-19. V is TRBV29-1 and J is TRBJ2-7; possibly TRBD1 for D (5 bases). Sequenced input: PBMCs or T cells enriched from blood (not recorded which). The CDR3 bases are TGCAGCGTTGGCAGGGTCAGCTACGAGCAGTACTTC. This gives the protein CSVGRVSYEQYF.